This T cell receptor beta chain stems from a study of read filtering for tumor transcriptome and immune sequencing. Points from the study as a whole: Sorted CD138-negative bone marrow cells were not purified T cells. Dropping single-read clonotypes raised IR-seq and RNA-seq shared-clonotype correlation. RNA-seq captured clonotypes less deeply and reliably than IR-seq.

This clonotype was recorded at least ten times. Its antigen is currently unknown. Every patient had bone marrow sampled while the disease was active. Looked up from germline, CDR1 is MDHEN and CDR2 is SYDVKM. The CDR3 length is 13 residues. V lost 7 bases and J lost 4, with 14 bases in between. The library was built from 400 ng RNA with molecular barcoded adaptors for alpha/delta and beta/gamma chains. TCRdb re-derived calls from the reads in MiXCR, one entry per CDR3 protein. The sample consists of 30,000 to 35,000 distinct CDR3 sequences, approximately 18% of them appearing once. This clonotype was obtained from a donor over 35 with multiple myeloma. This rearrangement joins TRBV28 to TRBJ2-7; the D gene could be TRBD1 or TRBD2 (5 bases each). What was sequenced was a population of CD138-negative cells sorted from bone marrow. CDR3 sequence reads: CASIASGLYEQYF. The CDR3 DNA reads as TGTGCCAGCATCGCTTCGGGGCTTTACGAGCAGTACTTC.